The present TCR beta chain was sequenced within a study of Graves' ophthalmopathy and Graves' hyperthyroidism. Certain patients were not enrolled. These were patients with other autoimmune diseases, uncontrolled infections, pregnancy or lactation. As the template, RNA transcripts were used to amplify TCR beta CDR3 regions. First-round RT-PCR with HTBI primers preceded a second-round multiplex PCR. Using its own MiXCR run on the multiplex PCR reads, TCRdb lists one record per CDR3 protein. The sample records 600,000 to 650,000 distinct CDR3 sequences, about a fifth being singletons. This clonotype showed up many times. The sequence came from a woman aged 18-30 years with stable Graves' hyperthyroidism. Some clones in this sample may be carry-over from other donors' samples. The sequenced sample was peripheral blood.

CDR3 in amino acids: CSARDHASGSGNIQYF. The CDR3 nucleotides read TGCAGTGCTAGAGATCACGCTAGCGGGAGTGGGAACATTCAGTACTTC. The chain employs TRBV20-1 and TRBJ2-4; 10 nucleotides match TRBD2. Germline V lookup: CDR1 DFQATT, CDR2 SNEGSKA (reference sequence). This CDR3 contains 16 residues. V shed 0 bases, J shed 7 bases, and the junction held 9 bases outside the gene matches.